This T cell receptor (beta chain) is from a study of CD8 T cells in Susac syndrome. TCR beta sequencing was performed on blood CD8+ and CD4+ T cells. It was treatment-naive patients with stable or active relapsing-remitting disease who made up the multiple sclerosis controls. FACS was used to enrich TEMRA cells, whereas the CD8+ and CD4+ T cells were obtained by negative isolation. cDNA came from about 0.5 to 1 ug RNA primed by random hexamers. By means of immunoSEQ multiplex PCR, TCR beta CDR3 spanning 54 Vbeta and 13 Jbeta underwent amplification. TCRdb re-called the immunoSEQ multiplex PCR reads with MiXCR, one entry per CDR3 protein. The sample consists of a few hundred thousand distinct CDR3 sequences, more than 75% of them appearing once. Sequencing was done on a sample of CD8+ T cells from PBMCs. This TCR was sampled from a human donor with multiple sclerosis.

The CDR3 loop reads CASSEGRRSPLHF. Written as DNA, the CDR3 is TGTGCCAGTAGTGAAGGGAGAAGATCACCCCTCCACTTT. This chain uses TRBV19 with TRBJ1-6; D not resolved. Trimming took off 5 bases at V and 10 bases at J, with 12 bases between the two ends. In germline, CDR1 is LNHDA, CDR2 SQIVND (reference sequence). The CDR3 has 13 residues.